This is a list of T cell receptor beta chains from one sample in a study of shared clonotypes between healthy human individuals. Sequenced by immunoSEQ multiplex PCR; TCRdb stores in-frame clones only, minus some. The sample has about 820,000 clones; more than 85% are singletons. The source material was naive CD8+ T cells sorted from blood. These receptors were collected from a young man in good health. The CDR3 runs from the conserved cysteine through the conserved F or W. The D gene is left open where the match is weak. Clone size appears in some rows only: once, few, many, or a class for an expanded clone.

d_gene: TRBD1; j_gene: TRBJ2-7; v_gene: TRBV2; abundance: NA; CDR3nt: TGTGCCAGCAGTGCAAGACAGGGTGGGTACGAGCAGTACTTC; CDR3aa: CASSARQGGYEQYF
d_gene: NA; j_gene: TRBJ1-2; v_gene: TRBV27; abundance: NA; CDR3nt: TGTGCCAGCAGTGTCGCGGGCAGCAACAATGGCTACACCTTC; CDR3aa: CASSVAGSNNGYTF
d_gene: TRBD1; j_gene: TRBJ1-2; v_gene: TRBV27; abundance: NA; CDR3nt: TGTGCCAGCAGTCCCGGGACAGGTATTAGCTACACCTTC; CDR3aa: CASSPGTGISYTF
d_gene: TRBD1; j_gene: TRBJ1-1; v_gene: TRBV25-1; abundance: NA; CDR3nt: TGTGCCAGCAGTCCCCGACAGGGCGTGAACACTGAAGCTTTCTTT; CDR3aa: CASSPRQGVNTEAFF
d_gene: NA; j_gene: TRBJ1-2; v_gene: TRBV7-9; abundance: NA; CDR3nt: TGTGCCAGCAGCTTAGAGGCCAGCCTACTCTATGGCTACACCTTC; CDR3aa: CASSLEASLLYGYTF
d_gene: TRBD1; j_gene: TRBJ2-7; v_gene: TRBV10-3; abundance: NA; CDR3nt: TGTGCCATCAGCGCCGGGACAGGGGACTACGAGCAGTACTTC; CDR3aa: CAISAGTGDYEQYF
d_gene: NA; j_gene: TRBJ2-5; v_gene: TRBV27; abundance: NA; CDR3nt: TGTGCCAGCTCAACCGCACAAGACCAAGAGACCCAGTACTTC; CDR3aa: CASSTAQDQETQYF
d_gene: NA; j_gene: TRBJ2-7; v_gene: TRBV11-2; abundance: NA; CDR3nt: TGTGCCAGCAGCCTTCCCGCGGGGAGAGGACAGCGCTTTGTGGGGCAGTACTTC; CDR3aa: CASSLPAGRGQRFVGQYF
d_gene: NA; j_gene: TRBJ2-2; v_gene: TRBV5-1; abundance: NA; CDR3nt: TGCGCCAGCAGCTTGCCACACGAGACAGATTACGCCGGGGAGCTGTTTTTT; CDR3aa: CASSLPHETDYAGELFF
d_gene: NA; j_gene: TRBJ1-1; v_gene: TRBV27; abundance: NA; CDR3nt: TGTGCCAGCAGTTTATCGTCCGGGGGCGAGACTGAAGCTTTCTTT; CDR3aa: CASSLSSGGETEAFF
d_gene: NA; j_gene: TRBJ2-1; v_gene: TRBV5-6; abundance: few; CDR3nt: TGTGCCAGCAGCTTGGGGTACGCCAGGTCTGGCAATGAGCAGTTCTTC; CDR3aa: CASSLGYARSGNEQFF
d_gene: TRBD1; j_gene: TRBJ2-7; v_gene: TRBV2; abundance: NA; CDR3nt: TGTGCCAGCACAGAAACAGGGGGCGAATACGAGCAGTACTTC; CDR3aa: CASTETGGEYEQYF
d_gene: NA; j_gene: TRBJ2-7; v_gene: TRBV6-5; abundance: NA; CDR3nt: TGTGCCTCTATGGAGGGAAACTCCTACGAGCAGTACTTC; CDR3aa: CASMEGNSYEQYF
d_gene: NA; j_gene: TRBJ2-6; v_gene: TRBV1; abundance: NA; CDR3nt: TGCACCAGCAAAAGTCGGGCCAACGTCCTGACTTTC; CDR3aa: CTSKSRANVLTF
d_gene: NA; j_gene: TRBJ2-1; v_gene: TRBV29-1; abundance: NA; CDR3nt: TGCAGCGTCCTCGACGCGGCCTACAATGAGCAGTTCTTC; CDR3aa: CSVLDAAYNEQFF